The 8 T cell receptor beta chains below all came from one sample that was sequenced in a study of cytotoxic CD8 clonotypes in ibrutinib-treated CLL. The assay was immunoSEQ multiplex PCR, and TCRdb's table has in-frame clones only and misses some. The data show 25,000 to 30,000 clones, with about 70% seen just once and 54% held by the top ten. Sequencing used PBMCs, obtained after 24 months of ibrutinib treatment. Receptors originate from a human donor with chronic lymphocytic leukemia.

V is TRBV11-2 and J is TRBJ2-7; D remains unclear. Trimming stripped 5 bases from V and 2 bases from J, with 10 bases between. Germline CDR1 and CDR2: SGHAT and FQNNGV. The CDR3 length is 13 residues. In DNA, the CDR3 is TGTGCCAGCAGCCCCCGGGCCACCTACGAGCAGTACTTC. Protein: CASSPRATYEQYF. The whole variable domain, remainder taken from reference TRBV11-2 and TRBJ2-7, is EAGVAQSPRYKIIEKRQSVAFWCNPISGHATLYWYQQILGQGPKLLIQFQNNGVVDDSQLPKDRFSAERLKGVDSTLKIQPAKLEDSAVYLCASSPRATYEQYFGPGTRLTVT.

A few counts support this clone. An end of the junction does not agree with germline; a read error may underlie this. The chain combines TRBV2 with TRBJ2-1; 9 nucleotides match TRBD1. CDR1 and CDR2 from the germline V gene are SNHLY and FYNNEI. The CDR3 is 15 residues long. In DNA form, the CDR3 reads TGTGCCAGCAGAGAAGGGACAGGGATGGGTCTGGAGCAGTTCTTC. Translation: CASREGTGMGLEQFF.

The chain combines TRBV7-3 with TRBJ2-1; 9 bases line up with TRBD1. The CDR3 totals 15 residues. The V gene's germline CDR1 is SGHTA and CDR2 FQGTGA. J gave up 7 bases and V 6 bases, and 10 bases lay outside the gene matches. CDR3 coding DNA: TGTGCCAGCAGGGCACAGGGGGCTGAGAGTAATGAGCAGTTCTTC. Encoded protein: CASRAQGAESNEQFF.

The chain recombines TRBV18 with TRBJ2-7, with a weak D call TRBD2 (7 bases). From germline, CDR1 is KGHSH and CDR2 LQKENI. The CDR3 contains 15 residues. The V end lost 4 bases, the J end lost 5 bases, and 18 bases lay between the germline ends. The CDR3 DNA is TGTGCCAGCTCACAAAACCGGGGGGCGGGAAACGAGCAGTACTTC. Amino acids: CASSQNRGAGNEQYF.

The chain is built from TRBV27 and TRBJ2-5; D perhaps matches TRBD2 (5 bases). Germline V gene lookup returns CDR1 MNHEY and CDR2 SMNVEV (reference sequence). The CDR3 has 13 amino acids. V was cut by 2 bases and J by 3 bases, with 7 bases left in between. Here the CDR3 DNA reads TGTGCCAGCAGTTTACTCGGGGAAGAGACCCAGTACTTC. The encoded protein is CASSLLGEETQYF.

V usage is TRBV19 and J usage is TRBJ1-5, with a possible D match to TRBD1 (6 bases). The germline CDR1 and CDR2 sequences are LNHDA and SQIVND (reference sequence). The CDR3 is 13 residues long. V was shortened by 5 bases and J by 6 bases, with 11 bases between the two germline ends. CDR3: CASSSGTRQPQHF. CDR3 in DNA: TGTGCCAGTAGTTCCGGGACACGTCAGCCCCAGCATTTT.

The gene calls are TRBV28 and TRBJ1-1, with TRBD1 matching 8 bases. The length of the CDR3 is 14 residues. The junction had 7 bases not matched to a gene; V was cut back by 6 bases and J by 4 bases. Germline-derived CDR1 and CDR2 are MDHEN and SYDVKM. The CDR3 bases are TGTGCCAGCAGGTTTTATGGGACAGGCACTGAAGCTTTCTTT. Translated, it gives CASRFYGTGTEAFF.

V usage is TRBV5-1 and J usage is TRBJ1-4, with D perhaps TRBD1 (6 bases). The germline gives CDR1 SGHRS, CDR2 YFSETQ. V was shortened by 0 bases and J by 7 bases, with 10 bases between the two germline ends. CDR3 size: 14 residues. The CDR3 protein is CASSLDRVGEKLFF. DNA of the CDR3: TGCGCCAGCAGCTTGGACAGGGTCGGTGAAAAACTGTTTTTT.